Listed here are 10 T cell receptor beta chains from one sample, sequenced in a study of regulatory T cells in long-lasting Graves disease. The sample's time point: newly diagnosed GD, antithyroid drugs for less than 3 months. TCR sequences were obtained from RNA taken from PBMCs. For TCR beta, libraries came from iRepertoire HTBI primers and Arm-PCR of CDR3 regions. Via MiXCR, TCRdb re-called the multiplex PCR reads, giving one row per CDR3 protein. The sample has roughly 260,000 distinct CDR3 sequences; about 18% are singletons. The data also belong to a second study, concerning T cells in Graves' hyperthyroidism and ophthalmopathy.

The material was peripheral blood mononuclear cells (PBMCs), obtained at new diagnosis, from a patient treated with antithyroid drugs. The source is a woman between 25 and 40 years old with Graves disease.

This chain uses TRBV7-9 with TRBJ2-3; D may correspond to TRBD1 or TRBD2 (6 bases each). Germline CDR1 SEHNR, CDR2 FQNEAQ (reference sequence). The CDR3 spans 13 residues. The germline V and J ends were trimmed by 6 bases and 9 bases, with 16 bases remaining between them. The CDR3 sequence is CASSEALGGTQYF. The DNA for the CDR3 is TGTGCCAGCAGTGAAGCGCTCGGGGGCACGCAGTATTTT.

The chain carries TRBV20-1 and TRBJ2-5; maybe TRBD1 (5 bases). Germline CDR1 is DFQATT and CDR2 is SNEGSKA (reference sequence). This CDR3 comprises 13 residues. V lost 3 bases, J lost 2 bases, and 10 bases lay in between. The DNA of the CDR3 is TGCAGTGCTAGCTCCCAGGGACAAGAGACCCAGTACTTC. Protein: CSASSQGQETQYF.

The chain carries TRBV19 and TRBJ2-1; 7 bases align to TRBD1. Trimming at V came to 7 bases and at J to 3 bases, leaving 9 bases not matched to a gene. From germline, CDR1 is LNHDA and CDR2 SQIVND (reference sequence). The CDR3 spans 15 residues. DNA for the CDR3: TGTGCCAGTAACCAGGGGGTTTACGGCTACAATGAGCAGTTCTTC. This sequence encodes CASNQGVYGYNEQFF. Full variable domain (outside the CDR3, taken from reference TRBV19 and TRBJ2-1): DGGITQSPKYLFRKEGQNVTLSCEQNLNHDAMYWYRQDPGQGLRLIYYSQIVNDFQKGDIAEGYSVSREKKESFPLTVTSAQKNPTAFYLCASNQGVYGYNEQFFGPGTRLTVL.

At least ten counts were recorded for this clonotype. V is TRBV3-1 and J is TRBJ1-2; D gene ambiguous. This CDR3 contains 16 residues. V was shortened by 0 bases and J by 4 bases, with 15 bases between the two germline ends. The V gene's germline CDR1 is LGHDT and CDR2 YNNKEL (reference sequence). The CDR3 region is CASSQDWAVQAYGYTF. In nucleotides, the CDR3 is TGTGCCAGCAGCCAAGATTGGGCGGTCCAGGCCTATGGCTACACCTTC. Supplemented by reference TRBV3-1 and TRBJ1-2, the full variable domain reads DTAVSQTPKYLVTQMGNDKSIKCEQNLGHDTMYWYKQDSKKFLKIMFSYNNKELIINETVPNRFSPKSPDKAHLNLHINSLELGDSAVYFCASSQDWAVQAYGYTFGSGTRLTVV.

This clonotype was observed many times. The V and J genes are TRBV3-1 and TRBJ1-6; D not resolved. Germline V gives CDR1 LGHDT, CDR2 YNNKEL (reference sequence). The length of the CDR3 is 14 residues. V was pared by 1 base and J by 9 bases, with 10 bases between. In nucleotides, the CDR3 is TGTGCCAGCAGCCAAGCAAACTGGGGTTCACCCCTCCACTTT. Amino acid sequence: CASSQANWGSPLHF.

This clonotype was recorded at least ten times. The chain has TRBV2 and TRBJ2-5; 7 positions match TRBD1. The germline CDR1 and CDR2 sequences are SNHLY and FYNNEI. This CDR3 has 15 amino acids. Unmatched junction bases numbered 12, after V lost 9 bases and J lost 2 bases. The CDR3 loop is CASTSSRTGQETQYF. CDR3 DNA sequence: TGTGCCAGTACTTCCTCGCGGACAGGACAAGAGACCCAGTACTTC.

This clonotype was seen a few times. CDR3 DNA: TGTGCCAGCGGTGACAGGGGGCATCTAAATTCACCCCTCCACTTT. This sequence encodes CASGDRGHLNSPLHF. This chain uses TRBV27 with TRBJ1-6; 10 nucleotides align to TRBD1. Germline V gene data show CDR1 as MNHEY and CDR2 as SMNVEV (reference sequence). The CDR3 has 15 amino acids. The junction had 8 bases not matched to a gene; V was cut back by 8 bases and J by 7 bases.

The chain employs TRBV18 and TRBJ1-1; 12 bases are a match to TRBD1. CDR3 size: 18 residues. From germline, CDR1 is KGHSH and CDR2 LQKENI. The V and J ends lost 3 bases and 0 bases, in that order; junction bases with no gene match: 8. The CDR3 sequence is CASSPLSGQGALNTEAFF. The DNA of the CDR3 is TGTGCCAGCTCACCTCTTTCGGGACAGGGGGCTTTGAACACTGAAGCTTTCTTT.

This clonotype appeared many times. The rearrangement joins TRBV2 to TRBJ1-2; D remains unclear. The germline V and J ends were trimmed by 7 bases and 8 bases, with 14 bases remaining between them. In germline, CDR1 is SNHLY, CDR2 FYNNEI. This CDR3 is built from 12 residues. CDR3 sequence reads: CASIMQLTGYTF. DNA of the CDR3: TGTGCCAGCATTATGCAGCTGACGGGCTACACCTTC.

This clonotype was counted at least ten times. The rearrangement links TRBV20-1 to TRBJ2-7, with 8 bases matching TRBD1. Trimming cost V 5 bases and J 0 bases; bases outside gene matches: 9. CDR3 length: 15 residues. CDR1 and CDR2 (germline): DFQATT, SNEGSKA (reference sequence). In nucleotides, the CDR3 is TGCAGTGCTTATGCAGGGGGCTTAAGCTCCTACGAGCAGTACTTC. Encoded protein: CSAYAGGLSSYEQYF.